This T cell receptor beta chain was sequenced for a study of T cell repertoires in cytomegalovirus infection. Across the study: Use of recently identified HLA-C-restricted and well-studied HLA-B-restricted CMV epitopes was part of the study. Matching HLA type and CMV infection were both indicated by public TCR beta signatures. Findings and caveats of the study: What dominated the ex vivo response were HLA-C-restricted CMV-specific TCR beta clonotypes. Using cumulative public TCR beta family frequency, the authors identified those who carried CMV together with the relevant HLA.

Details on this clonotype: The antigen is unknown.

This CDR3 is 17 amino acids long. Germline CDR1 is SEHNR and CDR2 is FQNEAQ (reference sequence). The V and J ends lost 6 bases and 6 bases respectively, with 25 bases between them. TCRdb redid the calling of the reads with MiXCR, one entry per CDR3 protein. The sample contains approximately 730,000 distinct CDR3 sequences, 25% to 30% of which appear only once. The sequence derives from a human donor in good health (CMV status not recorded). Some clones in this sample may be carry-over from other donors' samples. The J gene is TRBJ2-3, the V gene TRBV7-9; possible D gene TRBD2, 7 bases. The sample here was cultured CD8+ T cells from PBMCs, taken from culture after CMV antigen stimulation. The CDR3 reads CASSPPEGGGHRDTQYF. For the CDR3, the DNA is TGTGCCAGCAGTCCCCCGGAGGGGGGGGGGCACCGCGATACGCAGTATTTT.